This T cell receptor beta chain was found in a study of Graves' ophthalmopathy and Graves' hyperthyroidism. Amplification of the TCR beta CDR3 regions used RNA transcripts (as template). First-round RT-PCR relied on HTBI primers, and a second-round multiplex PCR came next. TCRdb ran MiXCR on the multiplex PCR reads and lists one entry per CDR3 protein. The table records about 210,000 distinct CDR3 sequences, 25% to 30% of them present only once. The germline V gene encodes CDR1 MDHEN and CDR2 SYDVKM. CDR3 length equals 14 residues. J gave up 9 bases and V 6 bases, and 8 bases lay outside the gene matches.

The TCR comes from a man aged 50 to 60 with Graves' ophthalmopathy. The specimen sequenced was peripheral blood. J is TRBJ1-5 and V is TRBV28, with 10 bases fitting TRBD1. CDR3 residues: CASRDRGLQRPQHF. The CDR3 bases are TGTGCCAGCAGAGACAGGGGGCTTCAGCGGCCCCAGCATTTT.